Listed here are 14 T cell receptor beta chains from one sample, sequenced in a study of control samples from healthy donors and cancer patients. Repertoires were generated with immunoSEQ multiplex PCR, while TCRdb's copy carries only in-frame clones and drops some. The profile shows fewer than 30,000 clones, roughly 85% of them singletons. Sequenced input: PBMCs. These receptors were collected from an older woman with head and neck cancer.

This chain links TRBV2 with TRBJ2-1, with D possibly called TRBD1 or TRBD2 (5 bases each). CDR3 length: 14 amino acids. Germline-derived CDR1 and CDR2 are SNHLY and FYNNEI. V lost 8 bases and J lost 9, with 20 bases in between. In DNA form, the CDR3 reads TGTGCCAGCTGGGGACCGCAACCTACGGGTGAGCAGTTCTTC. As protein: CASWGPQPTGEQFF.

This chain joins TRBV7-3 and TRBJ2-1; D uncertain. This CDR3 contains 13 residues. Per the germline V gene, CDR1 is SGHTA and CDR2 is FQGTGA. V was shortened by 1 base and J by 6 bases, with 7 bases between the two germline ends. This chain's CDR3 is CASSLRAANEQFF. The CDR3, as DNA: TGTGCCAGCAGCTTAAGGGCAGCCAATGAGCAGTTCTTC.

This clone appeared a few times. This rearrangement joins TRBV5-1 to TRBJ2-7; tentative D call: TRBD2 (6 bases). The CDR3 has 14 residues. The V and J ends lost 4 bases and 0 bases respectively, with 11 bases between them. The germline CDR1 and CDR2 sequences are SGHRS and YFSETQ. CDR3 coding DNA: TGCGCCAGCAGCAAGCGGGCCCTCTCCTACGAGCAGTACTTC. Translated: CASSKRALSYEQYF.

This chain connects TRBV11-3 to TRBJ2-2, with D uncertain. This CDR3 is built from 13 residues. Trimming left V 5 bases short and J 5 bases short, with 9 bases between. Germline CDR1 is SGHNT and CDR2 is YENEEA. CDR3 nucleotides: TGTGCCAGCAGCCCAGGAACGACCGGGGAGCTGTTTTTT. Translating it yields CASSPGTTGELFF.

The chain carries TRBV2 and TRBJ2-2; 10 bases map to TRBD2. Trimming removed 2 bases from V and 3 bases from J; junction bases left unmatched: 0. Germline V lookup: CDR1 SNHLY, CDR2 FYNNEI. The CDR3 spans 15 residues. The CDR3 coding sequence is TGTGCCAGCAGTGAACTAGCGGGAGACACCGGGGAGCTGTTTTTT. Residues: CASSELAGDTGELFF. The whole variable domain, filled in from reference TRBV2 and TRBJ2-2, reads EPEVTQTPSHQVTQMGQEVILRCVPISNHLYFYWYRQILGQKVEFLVSFYNNEISEKSEIFDDQFSVERPDGSNFTLKIRSTKLEDSAMYFCASSELAGDTGELFFGEGSRLTVL.

J is TRBJ2-3 and V is TRBV5-6; D could derive from TRBD1 or TRBD2 (5 bases each). The CDR3 consists of 15 residues. The germline V gene has CDR1 SGHDT and CDR2 YYEEEE. V lost 4 bases and J 2 bases, leaving 14 bases between the germline ends. The CDR3 DNA follows: TGTGCCAGCAGCCTATTATCGGGGACCACAGATACGCAGTATTTT. The encoded protein is CASSLLSGTTDTQYF.

The genes are TRBV5-1 and TRBJ2-3, with D possibly being TRBD1 or TRBD2 (5 bases each). Looked up from germline, CDR1 is SGHRS and CDR2 is YFSETQ. Trimming took off 5 bases at V and 2 bases at J, with 9 bases between the two ends. The CDR3 runs 13 residues. The CDR3 coding sequence is TGCGCCAGCAGTCCCGGGGCCACAGATACGCAGTATTTT. It encodes CASSPGATDTQYF.

The rearrangement joins TRBV5-6 to TRBJ2-7; 9 nucleotides agree with TRBD1. Per the germline V gene, CDR1 is SGHDT and CDR2 is YYEEEE. The CDR3 covers 15 residues. J lost 3 bases, V lost 4 bases, and 8 bases had no gene match. CDR3 residues: CASSLRTGVLYEQYF. CDR3 DNA sequence: TGTGCCAGCAGCCTTAGGACAGGGGTCCTCTACGAGCAGTACTTC.

The sample holds one count of this clone. This chain uses TRBV13 with TRBJ2-1; D may be TRBD2 (7 bases). The germline V and J ends were trimmed by 0 bases and 6 bases, with 15 bases remaining between them. Per the germline V gene, CDR1 is PRHDT and CDR2 is FYEKMQ (reference sequence). This CDR3 is 16 amino acids long. The CDR3 here is CASSLGRGRGVNEQFF. DNA for the CDR3: TGTGCCAGCAGCTTAGGCCGAGGGAGGGGGGTCAATGAGCAGTTCTTC.

J is TRBJ1-1 and V is TRBV18, with D possibly being TRBD1 (5 bases). V was cut by 0 bases and J by 1 base, with 9 bases left in between. Germline V gene lookup returns CDR1 KGHSH and CDR2 LQKENI. The CDR3 spans 15 residues. The DNA of the CDR3 is TGTGCCAGCTCACCACCGGGGCAGGCGAACACTGAAGCTTTCTTT. This codes for CASSPPGQANTEAFF.

This sequence joins TRBV7-8 and TRBJ2-7, with 9 bases identical to TRBD2. Germline values: CDR1 SGHVS, CDR2 FQNEAQ. The length of the CDR3 is 15 residues. V shed 5 bases, J shed 2 bases, and the junction held 7 bases outside the gene matches. As DNA, the CDR3 is TGTGCCAGCAGCCCCCGACTAGCGGTTACCTACGAGCAGTACTTC. The encoded protein is CASSPRLAVTYEQYF.

Relative to its sample, this clone is medium-sized. This sample also contains other DNA sequences that code for the same CDR3. V usage is TRBV27 and J usage is TRBJ2-6; the D is unclear. The V end lost 6 bases, the J end lost 0 bases, and 12 bases lay between the germline ends. CDR3 length: 16 amino acids. Germline V gene data show CDR1 as MNHEY and CDR2 as SMNVEV (reference sequence). The DNA for the CDR3 is TGTGCCAGCAGCAGTGGACGTCTCTCTGGGGCCAACGTCCTGACTTTC. Translated, it gives CASSSGRLSGANVLTF.

The rearrangement joins TRBV7-3 to TRBJ2-3; possibly TRBD2 for D (6 bases). This CDR3 comprises 18 residues. Germline loops: CDR1 SGHTA, CDR2 FQGTGA. Trimming cost V 5 bases and J 2 bases, with 23 bases left between them. CDR3 sequence (DNA): TGTGCCAGCAGCCCAAAGGGCGGTGGCGGGGCCATCACAGATACGCAGTATTTT. It translates to CASSPKGGGGAITDTQYF.

A single count supports this clone. The genes are TRBV11-2 and TRBJ1-1; D gene unclear. Trimming pared 7 bases from V and 4 bases from J, leaving 13 bases between. Germline CDR1 and CDR2: SGHAT and FQNNGV. This CDR3 comprises 13 residues. This CDR3 is CASTREISTEAFF. As DNA, the CDR3 is TGTGCCAGCACTCGGGAGATCTCCACTGAAGCTTTCTTT. The entire variable domain, with the rest obtained from reference TRBV11-2 and TRBJ1-1, is as follows: EAGVAQSPRYKIIEKRQSVAFWCNPISGHATLYWYQQILGQGPKLLIQFQNNGVVDDSQLPKDRFSAERLKGVDSTLKIQPAKLEDSAVYLCASTREISTEAFFGQGTRLTVV.